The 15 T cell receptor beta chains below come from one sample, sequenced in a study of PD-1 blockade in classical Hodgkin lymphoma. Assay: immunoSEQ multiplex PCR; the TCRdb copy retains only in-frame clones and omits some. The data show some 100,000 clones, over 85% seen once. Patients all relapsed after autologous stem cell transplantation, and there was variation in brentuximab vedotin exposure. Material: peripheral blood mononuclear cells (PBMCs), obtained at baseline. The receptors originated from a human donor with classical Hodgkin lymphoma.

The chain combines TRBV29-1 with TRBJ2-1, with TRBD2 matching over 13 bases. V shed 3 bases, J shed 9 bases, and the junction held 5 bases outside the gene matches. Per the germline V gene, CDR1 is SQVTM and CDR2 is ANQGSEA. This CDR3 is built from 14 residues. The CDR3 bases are TGCAGCGTTGACAAGGGACTAGCGGGACCTGAGCAGTTCTTC. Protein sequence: CSVDKGLAGPEQFF.

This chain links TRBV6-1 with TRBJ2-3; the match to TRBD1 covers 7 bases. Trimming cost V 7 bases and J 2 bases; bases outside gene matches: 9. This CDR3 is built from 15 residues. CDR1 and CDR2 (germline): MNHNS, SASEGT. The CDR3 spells CASTKGAFDTDTQYF. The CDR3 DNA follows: TGTGCCAGCACCAAGGGGGCCTTTGACACAGATACGCAGTATTTT.

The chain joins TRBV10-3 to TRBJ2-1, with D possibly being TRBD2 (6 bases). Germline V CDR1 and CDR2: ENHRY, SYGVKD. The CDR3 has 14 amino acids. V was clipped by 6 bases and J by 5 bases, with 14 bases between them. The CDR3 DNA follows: TGTGCCATCAGGAAGGGAGGAGCAGACAATGAGCAGTTCTTC. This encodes CAIRKGGADNEQFF.

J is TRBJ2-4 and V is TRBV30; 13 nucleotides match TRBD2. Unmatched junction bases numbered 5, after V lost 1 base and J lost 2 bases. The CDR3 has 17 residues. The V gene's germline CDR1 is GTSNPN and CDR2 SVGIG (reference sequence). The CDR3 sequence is CAWSAGLAGVTKNIQYF. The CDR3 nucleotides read TGTGCCTGGAGTGCCGGACTAGCGGGAGTGACCAAAAACATTCAGTACTTC.

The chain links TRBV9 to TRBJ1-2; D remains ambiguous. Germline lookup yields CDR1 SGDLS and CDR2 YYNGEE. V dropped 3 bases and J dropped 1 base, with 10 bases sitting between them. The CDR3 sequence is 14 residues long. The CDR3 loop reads CASSEHASNYGYTF. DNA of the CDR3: TGTGCCAGCAGCGAACATGCAAGTAACTATGGCTACACCTTC.

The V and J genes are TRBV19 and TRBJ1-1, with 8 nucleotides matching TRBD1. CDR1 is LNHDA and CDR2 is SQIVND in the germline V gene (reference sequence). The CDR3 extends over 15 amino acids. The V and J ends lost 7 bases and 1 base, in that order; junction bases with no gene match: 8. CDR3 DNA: TGTGCCAGTACTTGGTCAGGGGGCCGGAACACTGAAGCTTTCTTT. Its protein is CASTWSGGRNTEAFF.

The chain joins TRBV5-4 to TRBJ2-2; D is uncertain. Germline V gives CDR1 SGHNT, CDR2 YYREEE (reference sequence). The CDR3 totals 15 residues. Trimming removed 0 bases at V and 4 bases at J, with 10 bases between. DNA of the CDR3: TGTGCCAGCAGCTTGGACCCCACGGTCACCGGGGAGCTGTTTTTT. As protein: CASSLDPTVTGELFF.

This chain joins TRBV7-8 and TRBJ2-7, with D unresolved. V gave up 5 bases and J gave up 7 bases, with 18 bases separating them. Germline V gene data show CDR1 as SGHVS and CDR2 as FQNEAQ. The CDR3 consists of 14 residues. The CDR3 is CASSHPGPPREQYF. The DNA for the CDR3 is TGTGCCAGCAGCCACCCGGGCCCCCCCCGGGAGCAGTACTTC.

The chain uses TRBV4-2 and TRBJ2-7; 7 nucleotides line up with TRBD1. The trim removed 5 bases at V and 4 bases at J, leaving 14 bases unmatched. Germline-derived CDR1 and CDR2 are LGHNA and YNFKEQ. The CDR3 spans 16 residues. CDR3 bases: TGTGCCAGCAGCACAACCGGGGACAGACAAATATACGAGCAGTACTTC. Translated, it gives CASSTTGDRQIYEQYF.

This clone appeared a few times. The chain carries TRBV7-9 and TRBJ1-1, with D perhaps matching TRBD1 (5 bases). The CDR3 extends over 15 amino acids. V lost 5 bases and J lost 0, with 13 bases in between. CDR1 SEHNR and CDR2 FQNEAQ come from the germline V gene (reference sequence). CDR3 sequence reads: CASSQRGGVNTEAFF. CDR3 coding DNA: TGTGCCAGCAGCCAGAGGGGCGGGGTGAACACTGAAGCTTTCTTT.

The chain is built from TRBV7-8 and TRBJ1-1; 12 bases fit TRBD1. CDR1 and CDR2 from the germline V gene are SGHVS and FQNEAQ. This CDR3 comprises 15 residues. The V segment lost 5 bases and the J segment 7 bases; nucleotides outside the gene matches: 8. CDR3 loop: CASSPPGTGGFEAFF. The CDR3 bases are TGTGCCAGCAGCCCCCCCGGGACAGGGGGCTTTGAAGCTTTCTTT.

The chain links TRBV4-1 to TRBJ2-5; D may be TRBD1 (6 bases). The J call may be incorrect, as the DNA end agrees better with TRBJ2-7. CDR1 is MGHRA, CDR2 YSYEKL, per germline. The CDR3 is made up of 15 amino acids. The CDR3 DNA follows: TGCGCCAGCAGCCAAGATCTCCGGACAGCGTTCGAGCAGTACTTC. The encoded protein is CASSQDLRTAFEQYF.

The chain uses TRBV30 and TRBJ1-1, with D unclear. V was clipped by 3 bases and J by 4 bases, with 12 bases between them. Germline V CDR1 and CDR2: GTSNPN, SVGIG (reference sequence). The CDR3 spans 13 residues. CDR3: CAWSPGRSTEAFF. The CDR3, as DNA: TGTGCCTGGAGCCCAGGAAGGAGCACTGAAGCTTTCTTT.

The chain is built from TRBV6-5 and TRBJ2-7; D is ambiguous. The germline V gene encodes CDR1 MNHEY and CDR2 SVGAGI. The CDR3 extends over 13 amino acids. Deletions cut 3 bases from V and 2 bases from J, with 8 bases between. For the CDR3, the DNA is TGTGCCAGCAGTTATGGGCAGCCCTACGAGCAGTACTTC. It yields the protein CASSYGQPYEQYF.

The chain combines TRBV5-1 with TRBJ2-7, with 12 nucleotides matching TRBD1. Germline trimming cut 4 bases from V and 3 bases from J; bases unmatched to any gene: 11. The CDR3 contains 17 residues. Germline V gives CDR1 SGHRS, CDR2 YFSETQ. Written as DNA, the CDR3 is TGCGCCAGCAGCCTTTACCCAGGGACAGGGGGCGGCTACGAGCAGTACTTC. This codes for CASSLYPGTGGGYEQYF.